Sequencing of this TCR beta chain was carried out in a study of radiation and T cells in renal cell carcinoma. Study results and caveats: From baseline, blood top tumor clonotypes peaked at 2 weeks post-radiation. Baseline intratumoral clonotype presence is unknown without pretreatment biopsies.

Concerning this clone: Its antigen remains unknown.

The data were produced by immunoSEQ multiplex PCR, yet TCRdb's version contains in-frame clones alone and is incomplete. The table shows 30,000 to 40,000 clones, with approximately 81% occurring only once. The time point was: blood 4 weeks post-SBRT, at nephrectomy. As to treatment: 15 Gy SBRT to primary tumor, nephrectomy 4 weeks later. Nephrectomy followed 15 Gy stereotactic body radiation by 4 weeks. Radiation-treated patients gave blood at baseline, week 2 and week 4. Looked up from germline, CDR1 is GTSNPN and CDR2 is SVGIG (reference sequence). This CDR3 spans 14 amino acids. The ends were cut back, 3 bases at V and 1 base at J, with 10 bases in the middle.

Sample: blood, taken from a patient whose treatment included radiotherapy and nephrectomy. The chain links TRBV30 to TRBJ1-3; maybe TRBD1 (6 bases). The receptor comes from a man aged 55 to 70 with renal cell carcinoma. Written as DNA, the CDR3 is TGTGCCTGGAGGTCACAGGGTTCTGGAAACACCATATATTTT. This sequence encodes CAWRSQGSGNTIYF.